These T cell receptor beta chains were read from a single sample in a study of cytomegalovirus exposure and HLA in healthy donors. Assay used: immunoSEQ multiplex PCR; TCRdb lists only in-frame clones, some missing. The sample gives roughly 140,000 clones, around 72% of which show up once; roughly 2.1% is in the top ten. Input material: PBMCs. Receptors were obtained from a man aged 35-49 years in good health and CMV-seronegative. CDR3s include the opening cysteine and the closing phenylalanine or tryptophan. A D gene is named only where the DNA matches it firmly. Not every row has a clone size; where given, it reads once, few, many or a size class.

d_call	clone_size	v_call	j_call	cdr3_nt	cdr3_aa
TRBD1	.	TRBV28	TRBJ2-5	TGTGCCAGCAGGGGGGACAGGGAGTTGGAGACCCAGTACTTC	CASRGDRELETQYF
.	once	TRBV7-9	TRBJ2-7	TGTGCCAGCAGCCCGAAGGACAGATCCTACGAGCAGTACTTC	CASSPKDRSYEQYF
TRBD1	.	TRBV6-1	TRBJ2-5	TGTGCCAGTATCACGACAGGGGGAGTGAGGGAGACCCAGTACTTC	CASITTGGVRETQYF
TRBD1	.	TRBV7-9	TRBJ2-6	TGTGCCAGCAGCTTGGGAGCACAGGGGAAGTTTTTTGAGGCCAACGTCCTGACTTTC	CASSLGAQGKFFEANVLTF
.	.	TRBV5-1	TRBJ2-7	TGCGCCAGCAGCCTGACTGGCGCCTACGAGCAGTACTTC	CASSLTGAYEQYF
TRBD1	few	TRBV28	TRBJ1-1	TGTGCCAGCAGCTTGGGACAGGAAAACACTGAAGCTTTCTTT	CASSLGQENTEAFF
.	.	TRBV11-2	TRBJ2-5	TGTGCCAGCAGCAGAGGACTCGGAGAAAGGTACCAAGAGACCCAGTACTTC	CASSRGLGERYQETQYF
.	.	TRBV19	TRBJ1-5	TGTGCCAGTAGTATCGGAGGGGGAGGGCAGGCCCAGCATTTT	CASSIGGGGQAQHF
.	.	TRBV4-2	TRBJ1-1	TGTGCCAGCAGCCAAGTGGCAGGGAGGGGAGACACTGAAGCTTTCTTT	CASSQVAGRGDTEAFF
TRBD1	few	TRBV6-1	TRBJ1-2	TGTGCCAGCAGTACGACAGGGACCTTACACTATGGCTACCCCTTC	CASSTTGTLHYGYPF
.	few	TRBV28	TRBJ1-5	TGTGCCAGCAGTTTATCGGGTTGGAATCAGCCCCAGCATTTT	CASSLSGWNQPQHF
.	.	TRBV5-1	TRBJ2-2	TGCGCCAGCAAGGGGATGAAGATCGGGGAGCTGTTTTTT	CASKGMKIGELFF
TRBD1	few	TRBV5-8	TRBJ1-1	TGTGCCAGCAGCACACGGTGGGGGACAGGGGCTTTCTTT	CASSTRWGTGAFF
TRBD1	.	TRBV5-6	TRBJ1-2	TGTGCCAGCAGCTTGGGGGACAGGGGTGGTGGCTACACCTTC	CASSLGDRGGGYTF
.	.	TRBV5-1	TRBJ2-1	TGCGCCAGCAGCTACCGCCGAGGCGGCGATGAGCAGTTCTTC	CASSYRRGGDEQFF
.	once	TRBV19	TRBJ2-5	TGTGCCAGTAGTACCCCAGGAGGAGGGGTATCGGAGACCCAGTACTTC	CASSTPGGGVSETQYF
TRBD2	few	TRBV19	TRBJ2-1	TGTGCCAGTAGTCCGGTGAGCGGGGCCTACAATGAGCAGTTCTTC	CASSPVSGAYNEQFF
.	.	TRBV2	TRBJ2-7	TGTGCCAGCAGTGTGCGCGCCTACGCCTACGAGCAGTACTTC	CASSVRAYAYEQYF
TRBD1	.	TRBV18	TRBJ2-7	TGTGCCAGCTCACCCCAGGGGGTCCTCTACGAGCAGTACTTC	CASSPQGVLYEQYF
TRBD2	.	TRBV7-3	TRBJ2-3	TGTGCCAGCAGCTTAACGGATTTAATAGCGGGGGGCGGGGCGGCAGATACGCAGTATTTT	CASSLTDLIAGGGAADTQYF
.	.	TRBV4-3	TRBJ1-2	TGCGCCAGCAGCCAAGCTATGACAGGAGATTATGGCTACACCTTC	CASSQAMTGDYGYTF
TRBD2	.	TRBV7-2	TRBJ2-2	TGTGCCAGCAGCAGACCGACTAGCGGGAGTATGACGAACACCGGGGAGCTGTTTTTT	CASSRPTSGSMTNTGELFF
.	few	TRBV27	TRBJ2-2	TGTGCCAGCAGTTCTCTACCTATGAACACCGGGGAGCTGTTTTTT	CASSSLPMNTGELFF
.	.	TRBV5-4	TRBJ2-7	TGTGCCAGCAGCGTGGGGGCTGGCCCCGGCGAGCAGTACTTC	CASSVGAGPGEQYF
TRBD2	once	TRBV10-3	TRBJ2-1	TGTGCCATCAGTGAGTCGGGACTAGCGAACAATGAGCAGTTCTTC	CAISESGLANNEQFF
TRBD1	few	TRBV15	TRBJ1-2	TGTGCCACCAGCAGCTCGGGACAGCTTGGCTACACCTTC	CATSSSGQLGYTF
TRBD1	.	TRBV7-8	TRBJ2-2	TGTGCCAGCAGCACCTCCGGGACAGGGATCGGGGAGCTGTTTTTT	CASSTSGTGIGELFF
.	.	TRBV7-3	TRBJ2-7	TGTGCCAGCAGCTTAATGGGGACATCCTACGAGCAGTACTTC	CASSLMGTSYEQYF
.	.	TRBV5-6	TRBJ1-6	TGTGCCAGCAGCTTGGGCAGGGGTAATTCACCCCTCCACTTT	CASSLGRGNSPLHF
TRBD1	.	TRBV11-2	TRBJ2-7	TGTGCCAGCAGCTTAGTCGAGACAGGGAGACCCGACGCCTACGAGCAGTACTTC	CASSLVETGRPDAYEQYF
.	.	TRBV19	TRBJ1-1	TGTGCCAGTAGTCCAGGGCAGGGGCGAAGAAAAAACACTGAAGCTTTCTTT	CASSPGQGRRKNTEAFF
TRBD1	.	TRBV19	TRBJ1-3	TGTGCCACTAGTGAGGGGGCTTCTGGAAACACCATATATTTT	CATSEGASGNTIYF
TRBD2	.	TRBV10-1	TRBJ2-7	TGCGCCAGCAGTCCCGGGGTAGCGGGAGGAGACGAGCAGTACTTC	CASSPGVAGGDEQYF
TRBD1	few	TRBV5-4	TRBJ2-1	TGTGCCAGCAGCAAAGGGACAGGGGGATACAATGAGCAGTTCTTC	CASSKGTGGYNEQFF
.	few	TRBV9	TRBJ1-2	TGTGCCAGCAGCCCAGACAGTAACTATGGCTACACCTTC	CASSPDSNYGYTF
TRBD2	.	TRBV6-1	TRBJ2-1	TGTGCCAGCAGTGTAAGCGGGGGGGCCGCGGAGCAGTTCTTC	CASSVSGGAAEQFF
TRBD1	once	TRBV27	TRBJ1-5	TGTGCCAGCAGTCTGGACAGGGACAATCAGCCCCAGCATTTT	CASSLDRDNQPQHF
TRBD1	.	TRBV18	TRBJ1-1	TGTGCCAGCTCACCCGGGACAGGGATGACTGAAGCTTTCTTT	CASSPGTGMTEAFF
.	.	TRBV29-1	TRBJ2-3	TGCAGCGTTGAAGATCGGGTTTTCACGTATACGCAGTATTTT	CSVEDRVFTYTQYF
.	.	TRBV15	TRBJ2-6	TGTGCCACCAGCAGAGACAGGATCGGGGCCAACGTCCTGACTTTC	CATSRDRIGANVLTF
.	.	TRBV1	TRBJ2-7	TGCACCAGGCGGGGGGGCCTACGCGTAGAGCAGTACTTC	CTRRGGLRVEQYF
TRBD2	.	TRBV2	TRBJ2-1	TGTGCCAGCAGTTACCGGGACTATCGTTACAGTGAGCAGTTCTTC	CASSYRDYRYSEQFF
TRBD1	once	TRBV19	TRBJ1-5	TGTGCCAGTAGGACTGACAGGGTTAGCAATCAGCCCCAGCATTTT	CASRTDRVSNQPQHF
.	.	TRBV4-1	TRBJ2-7	TGCGCCAGCAGCCAGGGGAGGCAGTCCTACGAGAAGCAGTACTTC	CASSQGRQSYEKQYF
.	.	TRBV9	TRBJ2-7	TGTGCCAGCAGCGTCGCCGTGGAGGGTAGGGAGCAGTACTTC	CASSVAVEGREQYF
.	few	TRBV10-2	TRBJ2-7	TGCGCCAGCGGACTATTTCTCTCCTACGAGCAGTACTTC	CASGLFLSYEQYF
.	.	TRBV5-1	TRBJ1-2	TGCGCCACGGGCCAGGGTTCCTATGGCTACACCTTC	CATGQGSYGYTF
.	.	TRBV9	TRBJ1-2	TGTGCCAGCAGCGTAGGTATTACGCGTGGCTACACCTTC	CASSVGITRGYTF
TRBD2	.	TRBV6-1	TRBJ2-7	TGTGCCACCAAGACTAGCGGGACTTACGAGCAGTACTTC	CATKTSGTYEQYF
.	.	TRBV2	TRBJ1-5	TGTGCCAGCAGTGAAACGAACAGTTATCAGCCCCAGCATTTT	CASSETNSYQPQHF
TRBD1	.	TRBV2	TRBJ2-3	TGTGCCAACTCTCCCGGGACAGGCCTCACAGATACGCAGTATTTT	CANSPGTGLTDTQYF
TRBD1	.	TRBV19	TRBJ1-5	TGTGCCAGTCAGGGACAGTTCAATCAGCCCCAGCATTTT	CASQGQFNQPQHF
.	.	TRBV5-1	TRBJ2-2	TGCGCCAGCAGCTCTAACACCGGGGAGCTGTTTTTT	CASSSNTGELFF